These 8 T cell receptor beta chains originate from one sample sequenced in a study of CD8 T cells in Susac syndrome. RNA was extracted with the RNeasy kit, and a quantity of about 0.5 to 1 ug was reverse transcribed using random hexamers. TCRdb re-analysed the immunoSEQ multiplex PCR reads in MiXCR, keeping a single row per CDR3 protein. The table records some 120,000 distinct CDR3 sequences, roughly 94% of them present only once. The sequenced material came from CD4+ T cells from PBMCs. The receptors originated from a human donor with multiple sclerosis.

The chain joins TRBV20-1 to TRBJ2-2, with 8 bases fitting TRBD1. CDR3 length: 13 amino acids. V was pared by 6 bases and J by 5 bases, with 5 bases of the junction left unmatched. Germline V gene lookup returns CDR1 DFQATT and CDR2 SNEGSKA (reference sequence). Here the CDR3 DNA reads TGCAGTGCCAGGACAGGGTCAACCGGGGAGCTGTTTTTT. Translated, it gives CSARTGSTGELFF.

The chain combines TRBV7-9 with TRBJ1-2, with 10 bases aligning to TRBD1. The CDR3 runs 16 residues. Germline CDR1 is SEHNR and CDR2 is FQNEAQ (reference sequence). Trimming cost V 5 bases and J 3 bases; bases outside gene matches: 9. CDR3: CASSLWGQGLDYGYTF. DNA of the CDR3: TGTGCCAGCAGCCTGTGGGGACAGGGGCTCGACTATGGCTACACCTTC.

The V gene is TRBV5-4, the J gene TRBJ1-1; no clear D. This CDR3 comprises 14 residues. Trimming took off 0 bases at V and 5 bases at J, with 11 bases between the two ends. Germline V gene sequence: CDR1 SGHNT, CDR2 YYREEE (reference sequence). The CDR3 sequence: CASSLGGSWTEAFF. The CDR3 bases are TGTGCCAGCAGCTTGGGTGGGTCATGGACTGAAGCTTTCTTT.

J is TRBJ2-5 and V is TRBV20-1, with D possibly TRBD1 on 6 matching bases. Germline V gene sequence: CDR1 DFQATT, CDR2 SNEGSKA (reference sequence). CDR3 length equals 14 residues. V was shortened by 3 bases and J by 2 bases, with 13 bases between the two germline ends. This chain's CDR3 is CSARVQGRQETQYF. DNA of the CDR3: TGCAGTGCTAGGGTACAGGGACGGCAAGAGACCCAGTACTTC.

The V gene is TRBV4-1, the J gene TRBJ2-3; no firm D call. With 2 bases removed from V and 5 bases from J, the gap between germline ends came to 8 bases. The CDR3 is 13 residues long. In germline, CDR1 is MGHRA, CDR2 YSYEKL. The CDR3 nucleotides are TGCGCCAGCAGCCAAACCATAGGAGATACGCAGTATTTT. It is translated as CASSQTIGDTQYF.

This clonotype appeared a few times. The V and J genes are TRBV12-3 or TRBV12-4 and TRBJ2-7, with D possibly being TRBD2 (6 bases). This CDR3 is built from 14 residues. Trimming left V 3 bases short and J 4 bases short, with 13 bases between. CDR3 in amino acids: CASSFPPGDYEQYF. The CDR3 DNA follows: TGTGCCAGCAGTTTCCCCCCGGGGGATTACGAGCAGTACTTC.

The chain recombines TRBV6-2 or TRBV6-3 with TRBJ2-2; tentative D call: TRBD1 (5 bases). The V end was cut by 7 bases, the J end by 1 base, with 10 bases between. CDR3 size: 14 residues. From germline, CDR1 is MNHEY and CDR2 SVGEGT. CDR3 in amino acids: CASNTGQNTGELFF. In DNA form, the CDR3 reads TGTGCCAGCAATACCGGACAGAACACCGGGGAGCTGTTTTTT.

The CDR3 region is CASSAQPAGTHLNEQFF. Here the CDR3 DNA reads TGTGCCAGCAGCGCTCAACCTGCCGGGACCCATTTGAATGAGCAGTTCTTC. The chain couples TRBV9 to TRBJ2-1; D could derive from TRBD1 or TRBD2 (5 bases each). Germline-derived CDR1 and CDR2 are SGDLS and YYNGEE. The length of the CDR3 is 17 residues. Trimming took 3 bases from V and 7 from J, leaving 23 bases between them.